These T cell receptor beta chains were read from a single sample in a study of T cell responses to AZD1222 COVID-19 vaccine. TCRdb's table, derived via immunoSEQ multiplex PCR, lists solely in-frame clones and lacks some. The table records some 100,000 clones, roughly 92% of them present only once. The specimen was peripheral blood, collected 28 days after the second AZD1222 dose. The receptors derive from an adult who received the AZD1222 COVID-19 vaccine. The CDR3 runs from the conserved cysteine through the conserved F or W. D genes are given only for firm matches. Clone size is given for some rows only: seen once, a few or many times, or a class if the clone is expanded.

d_gene: NA
j_gene: TRBJ2-7
v_gene: TRBV30
abundance: NA
CDR3aa: CAWSRGISYEQYF
CDR3nt: TGTGCCTGGAGTCGGGGGATTAGCTACGAGCAGTACTTC

d_gene: TRBD1
j_gene: TRBJ1-2
v_gene: TRBV19
abundance: NA
CDR3aa: CASSEGADYGYTF
CDR3nt: TGTGCCAGTAGTGAGGGGGCGGACTATGGCTACACCTTC

d_gene: NA
j_gene: TRBJ1-5
v_gene: TRBV30
abundance: NA
CDR3aa: CAWSVGPASQPQHF
CDR3nt: TGTGCCTGGAGTGTGGGGCCAGCATCACAGCCCCAGCATTTT

d_gene: NA
j_gene: TRBJ2-1
v_gene: TRBV7-2
abundance: NA
CDR3aa: CASSLRGTSSYNEQFF
CDR3nt: TGTGCCAGCAGCTTACGGGGGACGAGCTCCTACAATGAGCAGTTCTTC

d_gene: NA
j_gene: TRBJ2-5
v_gene: TRBV19
abundance: once
CDR3aa: CASSRDAQETQYF
CDR3nt: TGTGCCAGTAGCCGGGACGCACAAGAGACCCAGTACTTC

d_gene: NA
j_gene: TRBJ2-7
v_gene: TRBV19
abundance: NA
CDR3aa: CASTGGVGAYEQYF
CDR3nt: TGTGCCAGTACCGGGGGCGTGGGCGCCTACGAGCAGTACTTC

d_gene: NA
j_gene: TRBJ2-7
v_gene: TRBV2
abundance: once
CDR3aa: CASSPGGGNYEQYF
CDR3nt: TGTGCCAGCAGTCCAGGGGGGGGTAACTACGAGCAGTACTTC

d_gene: TRBD1
j_gene: TRBJ1-6
v_gene: TRBV10-3
abundance: NA
CDR3aa: CAISPGQANSPLHF
CDR3nt: TGTGCCATCAGTCCGGGACAGGCAAATTCACCCCTCCACTTT

d_gene: TRBD1
j_gene: TRBJ1-3
v_gene: TRBV18
abundance: NA
CDR3aa: CASSPQGDSSGNTIYF
CDR3nt: TGTGCCAGCTCACCCCAAGGGGACAGCTCTGGAAACACCATATATTTT

d_gene: TRBD1
j_gene: TRBJ1-5
v_gene: TRBV19
abundance: NA
CDR3aa: CARRGQGNNQPQHF
CDR3nt: TGTGCCAGAAGGGGACAGGGGAACAATCAGCCCCAGCATTTT

d_gene: NA
j_gene: TRBJ1-5
v_gene: TRBV19
abundance: NA
CDR3aa: CASSIDRQEPQHF
CDR3nt: TGTGCCAGTAGTATAGACCGACAGGAGCCCCAGCATTTT

d_gene: NA
j_gene: TRBJ2-7
v_gene: TRBV6-1
abundance: NA
CDR3aa: CASSEARRGGKYEQYF
CDR3nt: TGTGCCAGCAGTGAAGCGAGGAGGGGGGGCAAATACGAGCAGTACTTC

d_gene: NA
j_gene: TRBJ1-2
v_gene: TRBV5-6
abundance: NA
CDR3aa: CASSLATGWEFNYGYTF
CDR3nt: TGTGCCAGCAGCTTGGCCACGGGTTGGGAGTTTAACTATGGCTACACCTTC

d_gene: NA
j_gene: TRBJ1-2
v_gene: TRBV30
abundance: once
CDR3aa: CAWSPGGVYGYTF
CDR3nt: TGTGCCTGGAGCCCCGGGGGGGTATATGGCTACACCTTC

d_gene: NA
j_gene: TRBJ1-2
v_gene: TRBV2
abundance: NA
CDR3aa: CASMGAGGGGRNYGYTF
CDR3nt: TGTGCCAGCATGGGGGCTGGAGGAGGAGGGCGGAACTATGGCTACACCTTC

d_gene: NA
j_gene: TRBJ1-2
v_gene: TRBV7-2
abundance: NA
CDR3aa: CASSQAAVQRNYGYTF
CDR3nt: TGTGCCAGCAGCCAGGCCGCGGTACAGAGAAACTATGGCTACACCTTC

d_gene: NA
j_gene: TRBJ1-2
v_gene: TRBV5-1
abundance: NA
CDR3aa: CASSLGLRGIGGYTF
CDR3nt: TGCGCCAGCAGCTTGGGTTTGAGAGGGATAGGAGGCTACACCTTC

d_gene: NA
j_gene: TRBJ2-5
v_gene: TRBV20-1
abundance: NA
CDR3aa: CSASTSSRQETQYF
CDR3nt: TGCAGTGCTAGTACGTCTAGCCGCCAAGAGACCCAGTACTTC

d_gene: NA
j_gene: TRBJ2-2
v_gene: TRBV24-1
abundance: NA
CDR3aa: CATSARGGGTNTGELFF
CDR3nt: TGTGCCACCAGTGCCCGGGGAGGGGGGACGAACACCGGGGAGCTGTTTTTT

d_gene: NA
j_gene: TRBJ1-4
v_gene: TRBV30
abundance: NA
CDR3aa: CAWSANSNEKLFF
CDR3nt: TGTGCCTGGAGTGCTAACAGTAATGAAAAACTGTTTTTT

d_gene: TRBD1
j_gene: TRBJ1-1
v_gene: TRBV28
abundance: NA
CDR3aa: CASSSTGGNTEAFF
CDR3nt: TGTGCCAGCAGTTCCACAGGGGGCAACACTGAAGCTTTCTTT

d_gene: TRBD1
j_gene: TRBJ2-7
v_gene: TRBV28
abundance: NA
CDR3aa: CASTVGQPYEQYF
CDR3nt: TGTGCCAGCACGGTGGGACAGCCCTACGAGCAGTACTTC

d_gene: TRBD2
j_gene: TRBJ2-3
v_gene: TRBV2
abundance: NA
CDR3aa: CASSEVGTRITDTQYF
CDR3nt: TGTGCCAGCAGTGAAGTGGGGACTAGAATCACAGATACGCAGTATTTT

d_gene: NA
j_gene: TRBJ1-4
v_gene: TRBV6-5
abundance: NA
CDR3aa: CASSSPGLEKLFF
CDR3nt: TGTGCCAGCAGTTCCCCGGGACTTGAAAAACTGTTTTTT

d_gene: NA
j_gene: TRBJ1-5
v_gene: TRBV19
abundance: once
CDR3aa: CASSIDLQGRGGQPQHF
CDR3nt: TGTGCCAGTAGTATAGATCTCCAGGGGCGGGGAGGTCAGCCCCAGCATTTT

d_gene: NA
j_gene: TRBJ1-2
v_gene: TRBV28
abundance: NA
CDR3aa: CASSINYGYTF
CDR3nt: TGTGCCAGCAGCATTAACTATGGCTACACCTTC

d_gene: NA
j_gene: TRBJ1-5
v_gene: TRBV19
abundance: NA
CDR3aa: CASSIGVRGWNQPQHF
CDR3nt: TGTGCCAGTAGTATCGGGGTCCGGGGTTGGAATCAGCCCCAGCATTTT

d_gene: NA
j_gene: TRBJ1-4
v_gene: TRBV30
abundance: NA
CDR3aa: CAWSVRGRPNEKLFF
CDR3nt: TGTGCCTGGAGTGTACGGGGGAGGCCTAATGAAAAACTGTTTTTT

d_gene: TRBD1
j_gene: TRBJ1-5
v_gene: TRBV5-1
abundance: once
CDR3aa: CASSWTGRSNQPQHF
CDR3nt: TGCGCCAGCAGCTGGACAGGACGCAGCAATCAGCCCCAGCATTTT

d_gene: NA
j_gene: TRBJ1-2
v_gene: TRBV5-4
abundance: NA
CDR3aa: CASSLSPANYGYTF
CDR3nt: TGTGCCAGCAGCTTGTCTCCAGCTAACTATGGCTACACCTTC

d_gene: TRBD1
j_gene: TRBJ2-4
v_gene: TRBV19
abundance: NA
CDR3aa: CASSKSRDRDYIQYF
CDR3nt: TGTGCCAGTAGTAAATCCCGGGACAGGGATTACATTCAGTACTTC

d_gene: NA
j_gene: TRBJ2-2
v_gene: TRBV10-3
abundance: once
CDR3aa: CAISDPLGGTNTGELFF
CDR3nt: TGTGCCATCAGTGATCCCCTAGGGGGAACGAACACCGGGGAGCTGTTTTTT

d_gene: TRBD1
j_gene: TRBJ1-6
v_gene: TRBV3-1/TRBV3-2
abundance: NA
CDR3aa: CASSHWDRNSPLHF
CDR3nt: TGTGCCAGCAGCCACTGGGACAGGAATTCACCCCTCCACTTT

d_gene: NA
j_gene: TRBJ2-3
v_gene: TRBV18
abundance: NA
CDR3aa: CASSREVTQYF
CDR3nt: TGTGCCAGCTCACGAGAGGTTACGCAGTATTTT

d_gene: NA
j_gene: TRBJ1-1
v_gene: TRBV18
abundance: NA
CDR3aa: CASSPGRNTEAFF
CDR3nt: TGTGCCAGCTCACCCGGAAGGAACACTGAAGCTTTCTTT

d_gene: NA
j_gene: TRBJ2-1
v_gene: TRBV12-3/TRBV12-4
abundance: NA
CDR3aa: CASSLDSNEQFF
CDR3nt: TGTGCCAGCAGTTTAGACTCGAATGAGCAGTTCTTC

d_gene: TRBD2
j_gene: TRBJ2-1
v_gene: TRBV27
abundance: NA
CDR3aa: CASSLGGNEQFF
CDR3nt: TGTGCCAGCAGTCTCGGGGGGAATGAGCAGTTCTTC

d_gene: NA
j_gene: TRBJ2-7
v_gene: TRBV11-3
abundance: NA
CDR3aa: CASRRTTTRESVQYF
CDR3nt: TGTGCCAGCAGGCGTACGACTACGAGGGAGTCTGTCCAGTACTTC

d_gene: NA
j_gene: TRBJ1-1
v_gene: TRBV30
abundance: NA
CDR3aa: CAWVKTGNTEAFF
CDR3nt: TGTGCCTGGGTAAAGACAGGGAACACTGAAGCTTTCTTT

d_gene: NA
j_gene: TRBJ1-1
v_gene: TRBV29-1
abundance: NA
CDR3aa: CSVAVGPNTEAFF
CDR3nt: TGCAGCGTCGCAGTAGGCCCGAACACTGAAGCTTTCTTT

d_gene: NA
j_gene: TRBJ1-2
v_gene: TRBV3-1/TRBV3-2
abundance: few
CDR3aa: CASSQWRGVSYGYTF
CDR3nt: TGTGCCAGCAGTCAATGGAGGGGCGTCTCCTATGGCTACACCTTC

d_gene: TRBD1
j_gene: TRBJ2-2
v_gene: TRBV12-5
abundance: NA
CDR3aa: CASGYTPGQVTGELFF
CDR3nt: TGTGCTAGTGGTTACACACCGGGACAGGTCACCGGGGAGCTGTTTTTT

d_gene: NA
j_gene: TRBJ1-1
v_gene: TRBV3-1/TRBV3-2
abundance: NA
CDR3aa: CASSQGRRIEAFF
CDR3nt: TGTGCCAGCAGCCAAGGGCGGAGGATTGAAGCTTTCTTT

d_gene: TRBD1
j_gene: TRBJ1-5
v_gene: TRBV7-8
abundance: NA
CDR3aa: CASSESGTGHSNQPQHF
CDR3nt: TGTGCCAGCAGCGAATCCGGGACAGGGCATAGCAATCAGCCCCAGCATTTT

d_gene: NA
j_gene: TRBJ2-7
v_gene: TRBV20-1
abundance: NA
CDR3aa: CSATGPYEQYF
CDR3nt: TGCAGTGCTACGGGACCCTACGAGCAGTACTTC

d_gene: TRBD1
j_gene: TRBJ1-1
v_gene: TRBV3-1/TRBV3-2
abundance: NA
CDR3aa: CASSYYWTGLKNTEAFF
CDR3nt: TGTGCCAGCAGTTATTACTGGACAGGGCTAAAGAACACTGAAGCTTTCTTT

d_gene: NA
j_gene: TRBJ1-1
v_gene: TRBV30
abundance: NA
CDR3aa: CAWTLGGNTEAFF
CDR3nt: TGTGCCTGGACCTTGGGGGGGAACACTGAAGCTTTCTTT

d_gene: TRBD2
j_gene: TRBJ2-5
v_gene: TRBV5-1
abundance: NA
CDR3aa: CASSFRLAGNQETQYF
CDR3nt: TGCGCCAGCAGCTTCCGACTAGCGGGTAACCAAGAGACCCAGTACTTC

d_gene: NA
j_gene: TRBJ2-3
v_gene: TRBV7-9
abundance: NA
CDR3aa: CASSSHTDTQYF
CDR3nt: TGTGCCAGCAGCTCCCACACAGATACGCAGTATTTT

d_gene: NA
j_gene: TRBJ1-2
v_gene: TRBV4-1
abundance: NA
CDR3aa: CASSQGLEYGYTF
CDR3nt: TGCGCCAGCAGCCAAGGGCTTGAGTATGGCTACACCTTC

d_gene: NA
j_gene: TRBJ2-3
v_gene: TRBV4-1
abundance: NA
CDR3aa: CASRPGSREVDTQYF
CDR3nt: TGCGCCAGCAGGCCAGGATCAAGGGAGGTAGATACGCAGTATTTT

d_gene: NA
j_gene: TRBJ1-1
v_gene: TRBV5-1
abundance: NA
CDR3aa: CASRAVDRTNTEAFF
CDR3nt: TGCGCCAGCAGGGCGGTGGACAGAACGAACACTGAAGCTTTCTTT

d_gene: NA
j_gene: TRBJ1-5
v_gene: TRBV19
abundance: NA
CDR3aa: CASSWQANQPQHF
CDR3nt: TGTGCCAGTAGTTGGCAGGCCAATCAGCCCCAGCATTTT

d_gene: NA
j_gene: TRBJ1-1
v_gene: TRBV25-1
abundance: NA
CDR3aa: CASGNTNTEAFF
CDR3nt: TGTGCCAGCGGGAACACCAACACTGAAGCTTTCTTT

d_gene: TRBD1
j_gene: TRBJ1-2
v_gene: TRBV6-6
abundance: NA
CDR3aa: CASSPDRGFAGYTF
CDR3nt: TGTGCCAGCAGCCCCGACAGGGGGTTCGCTGGCTACACCTTC